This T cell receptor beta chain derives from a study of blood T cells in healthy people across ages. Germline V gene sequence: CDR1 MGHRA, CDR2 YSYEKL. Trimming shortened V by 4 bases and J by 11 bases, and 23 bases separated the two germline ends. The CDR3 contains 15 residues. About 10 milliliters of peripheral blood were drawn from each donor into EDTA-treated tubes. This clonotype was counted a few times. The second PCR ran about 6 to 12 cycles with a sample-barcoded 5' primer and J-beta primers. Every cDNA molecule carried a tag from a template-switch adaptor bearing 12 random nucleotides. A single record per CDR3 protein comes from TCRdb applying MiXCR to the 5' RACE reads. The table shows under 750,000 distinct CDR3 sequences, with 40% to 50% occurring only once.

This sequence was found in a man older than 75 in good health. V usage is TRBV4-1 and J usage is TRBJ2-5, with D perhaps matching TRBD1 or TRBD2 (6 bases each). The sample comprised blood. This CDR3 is CASSPAGTGGHEQYF. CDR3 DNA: TGCGCCAGCAGCCCAGCCGGGACTGGGGGCCATGAGCAGTACTTC.